The source of this T cell receptor (beta chain) is a study of T cells in Graves' hyperthyroidism and ophthalmopathy. Exclusion of patients followed from uncontrolled infection, other autoimmune disease, pregnancy or lactation. Diagnoses were made from clinical symptoms, serum measures (thyroxine and TRAb), thyroid ultrasound and orbital computed tomography. Cells are PBMCs isolated from about 10 ml of fresh blood. Study-wide results and limits: The authors' 13 V-J model separated ophthalmopathy from stable hyperthyroidism.

Authors of the study amplified TCR beta CDR3 regions from RNA transcripts. The primer set for the first-round RT-PCR of the TCR CDR3 was HTBI. MiXCR, run by TCRdb on the multiplex PCR reads, gives a single entry per CDR3 protein. The sample yields approximately 380,000 distinct CDR3 sequences, more than 12% seen once. In the case of this clonotype: Its specificity is not known.

Per the germline V gene, CDR1 is SGHVS and CDR2 is FNYEAQ. The CDR3 covers 15 residues. The V gene end was trimmed by 5 bases and the J gene end by 9 bases; junction bases not matched to a gene: 13. The rearrangement joins TRBV7-6 to TRBJ2-1; the match to TRBD2 covers 7 bases. The sample consisted of blood. This TCR was recovered from a man aged 45-65 years with Graves' ophthalmopathy. The CDR3: CASSETSPPASEQFF. CDR3 DNA: TGTGCCAGCAGCGAGACTAGCCCTCCTGCTTCTGAGCAGTTCTTC.